This T cell receptor beta chain is drawn from a study of cytomegalovirus exposure and HLA in healthy donors. In germline, CDR1 is SNHLY, CDR2 FYNNEI. The CDR3 runs 13 residues. The V end lost 1 base, the J end lost 7 bases, and 8 bases lay between the germline ends. The PCR made use of 60 Vbeta and 13 Jbeta primers. Clones were sequenced by immunoSEQ multiplex PCR, and TCRdb holds only the in-frame ones, with some missing. The repertoire includes about 100,000 clones, 80% of them detected once, and approximately 7.5% sits in the top ten. This TCR was sampled from a man aged 25-45 years in good health and CMV-seronegative. The chain combines TRBV2 with TRBJ1-5; D not resolved. The specimen was PBMCs. The CDR3 DNA reads TGTGCCAGCAGTGAAGACAGTTGGCAGCCCCAGCATTTT. Protein product: CASSEDSWQPQHF.